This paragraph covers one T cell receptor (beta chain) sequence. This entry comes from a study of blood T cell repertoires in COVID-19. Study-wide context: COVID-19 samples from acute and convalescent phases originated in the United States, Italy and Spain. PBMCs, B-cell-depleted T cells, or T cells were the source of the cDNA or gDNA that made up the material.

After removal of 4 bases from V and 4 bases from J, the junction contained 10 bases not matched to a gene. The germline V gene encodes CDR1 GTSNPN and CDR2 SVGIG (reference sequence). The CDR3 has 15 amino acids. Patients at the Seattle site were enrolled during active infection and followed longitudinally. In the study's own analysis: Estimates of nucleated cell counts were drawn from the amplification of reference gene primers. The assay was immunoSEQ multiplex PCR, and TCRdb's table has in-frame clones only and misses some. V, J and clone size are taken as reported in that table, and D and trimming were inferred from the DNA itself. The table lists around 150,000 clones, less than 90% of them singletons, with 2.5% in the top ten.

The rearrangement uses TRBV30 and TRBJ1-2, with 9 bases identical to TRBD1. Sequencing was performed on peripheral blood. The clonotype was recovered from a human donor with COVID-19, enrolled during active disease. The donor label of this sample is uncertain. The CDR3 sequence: CAWIFGTGRTYGYTF. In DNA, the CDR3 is TGTGCCTGGATTTTCGGGACAGGGAGGACCTATGGCTACACCTTC.